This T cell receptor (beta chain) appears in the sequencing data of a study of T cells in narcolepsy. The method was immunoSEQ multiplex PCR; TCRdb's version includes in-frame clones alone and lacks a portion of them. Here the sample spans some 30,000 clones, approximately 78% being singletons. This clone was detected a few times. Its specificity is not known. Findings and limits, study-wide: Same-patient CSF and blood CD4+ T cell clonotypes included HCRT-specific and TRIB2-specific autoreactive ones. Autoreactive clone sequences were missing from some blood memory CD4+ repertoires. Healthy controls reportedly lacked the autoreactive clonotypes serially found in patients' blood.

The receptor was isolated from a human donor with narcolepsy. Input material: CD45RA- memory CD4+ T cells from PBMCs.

Here the CDR3 reads CASRTTGGLGEAFF. CDR3 coding DNA: TGCGCCAGCAGGACGACAGGGGGATTGGGTGAAGCTTTCTTT. The chain couples TRBV5-1 to TRBJ1-1; 9 bases are a match to TRBD1. The CDR3 loop spans 14 amino acids. The ends lost 5 bases at V and 7 bases at J; junction bases unmatched: 9. Germline V gene sequence: CDR1 SGHRS, CDR2 YFSETQ.